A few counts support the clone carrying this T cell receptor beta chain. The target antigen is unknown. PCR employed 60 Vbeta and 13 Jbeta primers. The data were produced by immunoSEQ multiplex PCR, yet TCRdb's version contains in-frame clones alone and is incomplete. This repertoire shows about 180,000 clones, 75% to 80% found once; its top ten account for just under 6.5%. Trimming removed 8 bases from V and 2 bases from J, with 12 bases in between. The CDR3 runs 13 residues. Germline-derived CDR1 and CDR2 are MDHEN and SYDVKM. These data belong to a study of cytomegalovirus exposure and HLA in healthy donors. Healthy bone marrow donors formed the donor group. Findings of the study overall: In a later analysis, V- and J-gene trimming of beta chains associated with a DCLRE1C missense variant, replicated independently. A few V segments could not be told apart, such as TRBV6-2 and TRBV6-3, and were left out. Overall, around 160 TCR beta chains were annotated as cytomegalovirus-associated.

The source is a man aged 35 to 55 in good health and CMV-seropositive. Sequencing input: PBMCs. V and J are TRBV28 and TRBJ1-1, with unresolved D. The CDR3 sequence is CASLVGVNTEAFF. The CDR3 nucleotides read TGTGCCAGCCTTGTGGGCGTCAACACTGAAGCTTTCTTT.